This T cell receptor beta chain was recorded in a study of T cell clonotyping in hematopoietic cell transplantation. TCRdb's copy holds only in-frame clones and misses some; the assay was immunoSEQ multiplex PCR. The repertoire holds more than 65,000 clones, around 94% seen once, with 1.6% in the top ten. Study-level results: Broader posttransplant TCR repertoire diversity was predicted by graft donor and pretransplant recipient Inverse Simpson Index values.

As for this clone: Its antigen is unidentified.

In germline, CDR1 is SGHRS, CDR2 YFSETQ. The CDR3 sequence is 15 residues long. Trimming removed 4 bases from V and 6 bases from J; junction bases left unmatched: 10. This sequence joins TRBV5-1 and TRBJ2-7; TRBD2 agrees at 10 bases. The sample was peripheral blood mononuclear cells. The TCR was taken from a man aged 50 or older in good health. Some clones in this sample may be carry-over from other donors' samples. The CDR3 DNA follows: TGCGCCAGCAGCCCGCGACTAGCGGGCCGCCGCGAGCAGTACTTC. Protein product: CASSPRLAGRREQYF.